One sample yielded the 22 T cell receptor beta chains listed below, sequenced in a study of cytomegalovirus exposure and HLA in healthy donors. Primers included in the PCR were 60 Vbeta and 13 Jbeta primers. Assay: immunoSEQ multiplex PCR; the TCRdb copy retains only in-frame clones and omits some. The sample has about 190,000 clones, around 75% seen once. Sequenced sample: PBMCs. The receptors here all came from a woman younger than 45 in good health and CMV-seropositive.

The V and J genes are TRBV2 and TRBJ2-1; TRBD2 matches 11 bases. CDR1 SNHLY and CDR2 FYNNEI come from the germline V gene. The V and J ends lost 4 bases and 8 bases, in that order; junction bases with no gene match: 7. The CDR3 totals 15 residues. The CDR3 region has the DNA TGTGCCAGCAGTGGACGACTAGCGGGAAAGGATGAGCAGTTCTTC. It codes for CASSGRLAGKDEQFF.

The chain couples TRBV6-6 to TRBJ2-7, with D perhaps TRBD1 (5 bases). Trimming left V 2 bases short and J 3 bases short, with 14 bases between. Germline loops: CDR1 MNHNY, CDR2 SVGAGI (reference sequence). The CDR3 is 15 residues long. CDR3 sequence: CASSYRQPSYYEQYF. The CDR3 DNA reads TGTGCCAGCAGTTACCGACAGCCCTCCTACTACGAGCAGTACTTC.

CDR3 sequence (DNA): TGTGCCAGCAGCTTTAGTAGCTATAGCAATCAGCCCCAGCATTTT. This encodes CASSFSSYSNQPQHF. The chain employs TRBV11-2 and TRBJ1-5; D remains unclear. CDR1 and CDR2 from the germline V gene are SGHAT and FQNNGV. The CDR3 spans 15 residues. Trimming left V 3 bases short and J 0 bases short, with 9 bases between.

The chain has TRBV6-5 and TRBJ2-2; 12 bases fit TRBD1. The CDR3 loop spans 15 amino acids. V lost 6 bases to trimming and J lost 5 bases; unmatched junction nucleotides: 4. Germline loops: CDR1 MNHEY, CDR2 SVGAGI. CDR3 residues: CASRGQGARTGELFF. CDR3 nucleotides: TGTGCCAGCAGGGGACAGGGGGCGAGGACCGGGGAGCTGTTTTTT.

This chain connects TRBV7-8 to TRBJ1-4, with 8 bases aligning to TRBD1. Losses at the gene ends were 5 bases for V and 5 bases for J; bases not matched to a gene: 4. Germline loops: CDR1 SGHVS, CDR2 FQNEAQ. The CDR3 consists of 14 residues. The CDR3 here is CASSEGQANEKLFF. In DNA, the CDR3 is TGTGCCAGCAGCGAGGGACAGGCGAATGAAAAACTGTTTTTT.

The V call is TRBV7-2, the J call TRBJ1-5; a weak D match, TRBD1 (6 bases). The V gene's germline CDR1 is SGHTA and CDR2 FQGNSA. This CDR3 contains 15 residues. The V and J ends lost 4 bases and 1 base respectively, with 11 bases between them. CDR3 in DNA: TGTGCCAGCAGCTCTGGGGGGGCAAGCAATCAGCCCCAGCATTTT. This gives the protein CASSSGGASNQPQHF.

The rearrangement uses TRBV4-3 and TRBJ2-2, with D tentatively TRBD1 (6 bases). V was shortened by 2 bases and J by 6 bases, with 10 bases between the two germline ends. The CDR3 runs to 14 residues. From germline, CDR1 is LGHNA and CDR2 YSLEER. CDR3 coding DNA: TGCGCCAGCAGCCAATTAACAGGGTCCGGGGAGCTGTTTTTT. It codes for CASSQLTGSGELFF.

CDR3 region: CASYFYYGYTF. CDR3 in DNA: TGTGCCAGTTATTTTTACTATGGCTACACCTTC. The chain combines TRBV19 with TRBJ1-2; D gene uncertain. Deletions cut 8 bases from V and 3 bases from J, with 7 bases between. This CDR3 has 11 amino acids. Germline CDR1 LNHDA, CDR2 SQIVND (reference sequence).

The chain recombines TRBV6-5 with TRBJ1-1; the match to TRBD1 covers 7 bases. The CDR3 loop spans 15 amino acids. Trimming at V came to 2 bases and at J to 5 bases, leaving 8 bases not matched to a gene. CDR1 and CDR2 (germline): MNHEY, SVGAGI. The chain's CDR3 is CASSYATGMGTEAFF. The DNA for the CDR3 is TGTGCCAGCAGTTACGCGACAGGGATGGGAACTGAAGCTTTCTTT.

The rearrangement uses TRBV7-9 and TRBJ2-7; weak D call: TRBD2 (6 bases). The CDR3 totals 15 residues. CDR1 is SEHNR, CDR2 FQNEAQ, per germline (reference sequence). Trimming cost V 1 base and J 7 bases, with 17 bases left between them. The CDR3 region has the DNA TGTGCCAGCAGCTTAGGGAGTAGCGGACCGCTGGAGCAGTACTTC. It yields the protein CASSLGSSGPLEQYF.

The rearrangement uses TRBV7-2 and TRBJ1-4; D is unresolved. This CDR3 has 16 amino acids. The ends were cut back, 1 base at V and 4 bases at J, with 13 bases in the middle. Germline V gives CDR1 SGHTA, CDR2 FQGNSA. DNA of the CDR3: TGTGCCAGCAGCTTAGGAACCGCCGCTAATAATGAAAAACTGTTTTTT. It is translated as CASSLGTAANNEKLFF.

This clone was picked up a small number of times. The genes are TRBV4-1 and TRBJ2-5; D is perhaps TRBD2 (5 bases). The assigned J gene may be wrong: the sequence end matches TRBJ2-7 better. CDR1 and CDR2 from the germline V gene are MGHRA and YSYEKL. This CDR3 region has 16 residues. DNA for the CDR3: TGCGCCAGCAGCCAAGCAGCGGAGATACGTATCTACGAGCAGTACTTC. Translation gives CASSQAAEIRIYEQYF.

J is TRBJ2-5 and V is TRBV5-5; D ambiguous. V was trimmed by 3 bases and J by 4 bases, leaving 13 bases between them. The CDR3 is made up of 14 amino acids. The germline V gene has CDR1 SGHKS and CDR2 YYEKEE (reference sequence). As DNA, the CDR3 is TGTGCCAGCAGCTCCCTTTTCCTAGGAGAGACCCAGTACTTC. Translation: CASSSLFLGETQYF.

This clone showed up just a few times. The rearrangement joins TRBV2 to TRBJ1-3, with unresolved D. Germline V gene lookup returns CDR1 SNHLY and CDR2 FYNNEI. This CDR3 is built from 12 residues. Trimming pared 8 bases from V and 4 bases from J, leaving 9 bases between. The CDR3 bases are TGTGCCAGCGAGGGCAGCGGAAACACCATATATTTT. Residues: CASEGSGNTIYF.

V usage is TRBV7-2 and J usage is TRBJ2-5; 13 positions match TRBD2. The CDR3 is 19 residues long. CDR1 and CDR2 from the germline V gene are SGHTA and FQGNSA. The V segment lost 7 bases and the J segment 1 base; nucleotides outside the gene matches: 15. Here the CDR3 reads CASTYFGLAGVGAQETQYF. Written as DNA, the CDR3 is TGTGCCAGCACCTACTTCGGACTAGCGGGGGTTGGGGCCCAAGAGACCCAGTACTTC.

The rearrangement links TRBV7-9 to TRBJ1-1, with 7 bases matching TRBD1. This CDR3 is 13 amino acids long. V lost 5 bases and J lost 4; bases outside the gene matches: 4. Germline values: CDR1 SEHNR, CDR2 FQNEAQ (reference sequence). The CDR3 reads CASSGQAGTEAFF. The CDR3, as DNA: TGTGCCAGCAGCGGACAGGCAGGCACTGAAGCTTTCTTT. Full variable domain (missing parts from reference TRBV7-9 and TRBJ1-1): DTGVSQNPRHKITKRGQNVTFRCDPISEHNRLYWYRQTLGQGPEFLTYFQNEAQLEKSRLLSDRFSAERPKGSFSTLEIQRTEQGDSAMYLCASSGQAGTEAFFGQGTRLTVV.

This clone was detected only a few times. This sequence joins TRBV19 and TRBJ1-2; tentatively, D is TRBD1 (6 bases). CDR3 length: 15 amino acids. V shed 3 bases and J shed 2 bases, with 13 bases lying between them. The germline V gene has CDR1 LNHDA and CDR2 SQIVND (reference sequence). CDR3 nucleotide sequence: TGTGCCAGTAGTATTAGTTACGGGACAAACTATGGCTACACCTTC. Translated, it gives CASSISYGTNYGYTF.

V and J are TRBV19 and TRBJ1-5; tentatively, D is TRBD1 (5 bases). V was pared by 3 bases and J by 0 bases, with 9 bases between. The CDR3 runs to 15 residues. The germline V gene has CDR1 LNHDA and CDR2 SQIVND (reference sequence). The chain's CDR3 is CASSMGGTSNQPQHF. The CDR3 DNA reads TGTGCCAGTAGTATGGGGGGTACTAGCAATCAGCCCCAGCATTTT.

The V and J genes are TRBV21-1 and TRBJ2-5; TRBD1 was called by the table and not checked on the DNA. TRBV21-1 is assigned pseudogene status. This CDR3 contains 16 residues. The CDR3 bases are TGTGCCAGCAGCATCCAGCGGACAGGGGGACAAGAGACCCAGTACTTC. This gives the protein CASSIQRTGGQETQYF.

The rearrangement joins TRBV5-4 to TRBJ2-5; perhaps TRBD1 as D (6 bases). This CDR3 contains 17 residues. Trimming stripped 0 bases from V and 3 bases from J, with 18 bases between. CDR1 is SGHNT and CDR2 is YYREEE in the germline V gene (reference sequence). The CDR3 coding sequence is TGTGCCAGCAGCTTGGGTGGGACACGAGGTTTCGAAGAGACCCAGTACTTC. It translates to CASSLGGTRGFEETQYF.

V gene TRBV19 combines with J gene TRBJ2-2; 7 nucleotides align to TRBD1. This CDR3 has 15 amino acids. After removal of 2 bases from V and 6 bases from J, the junction contained 6 bases not matched to a gene. Germline-derived CDR1 and CDR2 are LNHDA and SQIVND (reference sequence). The CDR3 DNA sequence: TGTGCCAGTAGTATAAATGTGGGACAGTCCGGGGAGCTGTTTTTT. Protein product: CASSINVGQSGELFF.

J is TRBJ2-7 and V is TRBV14, with 11 bases lining up with TRBD1. CDR3 size: 16 residues. CDR1 is SGHDN, CDR2 FVKESK, per germline. After removal of 2 bases from V and 5 bases from J, the junction contained 8 bases not matched to a gene. This CDR3 is CASSQFPRTGGDEQYF. CDR3 DNA: TGTGCCAGCAGCCAATTCCCCCGGACAGGGGGCGACGAGCAGTACTTC.